The TCR beta chain described here comes from a study of T-cell reconstitution after alpha-beta-depleted transplantation in children (dated by TCRdb to about 2016). Looking at the study overall: The study quantitatively tracked T-cell immune reconstitution after TCRalphabeta/CD19-depleted allogeneic hematopoietic cell transplantation in children using TCR repertoire profiling.

This clonotype has ten or more counts. What antigen it recognizes has not been identified. No much larger clone is present one base from it, and per-base qualities are unavailable. From the cysteine up to the phenylalanine, the CDR3 has a length of 12 residues. The DNA shown is the 36-base CDR3, in frame from base 1. From V the trimming removes 6 bases and from J it removes 9 bases, while the gene matches leave 7 bases of the junction unaccounted for. The germline V gene encodes CDR1 SQVTM and CDR2 ANQGSEA. Libraries were constructed by PCR. The sequencer was an Illumina HiSeq 2500. TCR library preparation used molecular barcoding, with unique molecular identifiers applied to normalize quantification of the TCRbeta repertoire. TCRdb trimmed the raw reads at Q25, called clones with MiXCR and kept productive beta chains. Under each unique CDR3 protein, matching rows form one entry showing the most common genes and DNA. The sample data list 350,000 to 400,000 distinct CDR3 sequences, and 10% to 15% of these were observed just once. The top ten constitute about 4.5% of the sample.

The specimen comprised PBMCs, sampled from the stem cell graft. This receptor was taken from a human donor who donated a stem cell graft to a child with Fanconi anemia. The chain employs TRBV29-1 and TRBJ2-1, and TRBD1 aligns with 8 junction nucleotides. In nucleotides, the sequence is TGCAGCGTGGGACAGGATAGGGGTGAGCAGTTCTTC. Translated, it reads CSVGQDRGEQFF.